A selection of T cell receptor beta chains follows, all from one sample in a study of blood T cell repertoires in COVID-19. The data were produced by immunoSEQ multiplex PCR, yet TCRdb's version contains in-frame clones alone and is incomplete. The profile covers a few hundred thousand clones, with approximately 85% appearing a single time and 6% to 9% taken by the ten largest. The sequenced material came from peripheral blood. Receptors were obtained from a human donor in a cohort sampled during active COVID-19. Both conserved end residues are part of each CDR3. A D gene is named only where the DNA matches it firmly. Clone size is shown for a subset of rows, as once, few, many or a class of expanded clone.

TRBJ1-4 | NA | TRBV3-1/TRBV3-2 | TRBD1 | CASSNLQGELFF
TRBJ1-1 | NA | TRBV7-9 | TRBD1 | CASSLPRTGGMEAFF
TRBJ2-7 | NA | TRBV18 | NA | CASSPEQGVTSYEQYF
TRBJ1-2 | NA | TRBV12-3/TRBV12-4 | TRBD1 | CASSLRQGDYTF
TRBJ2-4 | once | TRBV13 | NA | CASSLAQAGLNIQYF
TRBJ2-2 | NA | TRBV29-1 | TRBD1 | CSVETGAANTGELFF
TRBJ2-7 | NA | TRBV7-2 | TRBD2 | CASSLSTSRSYEQYF
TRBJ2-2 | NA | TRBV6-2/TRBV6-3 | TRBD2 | CASSSTTFAGGLEELFF
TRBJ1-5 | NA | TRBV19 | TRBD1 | CATRQGWNQPQHF
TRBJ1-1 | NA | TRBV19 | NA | CASSIPRRTMNTEAFF
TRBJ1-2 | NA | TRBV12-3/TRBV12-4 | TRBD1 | CASTDRVSGYTF
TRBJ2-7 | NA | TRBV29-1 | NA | CSVESGYEQYF
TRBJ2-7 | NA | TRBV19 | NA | CASSSFRGSYEQYF
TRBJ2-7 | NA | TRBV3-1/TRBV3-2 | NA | CASSQATGDEQYF
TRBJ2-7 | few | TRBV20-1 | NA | CSASLSYEQYF
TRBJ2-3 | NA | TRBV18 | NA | CASSPPEVTDTQYF
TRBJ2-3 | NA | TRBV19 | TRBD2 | CASSSRTWRLAGGTDTQYF
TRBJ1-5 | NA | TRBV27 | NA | CASSLEGLGQPQHF
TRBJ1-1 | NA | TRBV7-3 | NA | CASSLVGGNTEAFF
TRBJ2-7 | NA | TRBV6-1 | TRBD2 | CASSDGRERKYF
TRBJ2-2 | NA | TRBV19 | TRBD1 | CASTPRGQGNTGELFF
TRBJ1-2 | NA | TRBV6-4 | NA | CASSDRGYGYTF
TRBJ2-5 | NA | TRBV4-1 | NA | CASSQVAQETQYF
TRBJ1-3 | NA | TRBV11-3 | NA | CASSFRGGGGNTIYF
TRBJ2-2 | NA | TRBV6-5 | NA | CASSYSTNTGELFF
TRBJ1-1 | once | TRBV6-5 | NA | CASSLRQRNTEAFF
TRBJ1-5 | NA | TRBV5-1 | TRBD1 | CASSLGGQGAQPQHF
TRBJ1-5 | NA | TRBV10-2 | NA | CASSDWQGRQPQHF
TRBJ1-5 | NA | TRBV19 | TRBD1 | CASRMDRGDQPQHF
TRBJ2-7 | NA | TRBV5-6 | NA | CASSLGGQLTYEQYF
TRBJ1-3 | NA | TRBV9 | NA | CASSVDSGVGNTIYF
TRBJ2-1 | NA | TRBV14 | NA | CASSQEWRGTYNEQFF
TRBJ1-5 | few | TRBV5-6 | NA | CASSPRGYSNQPQHF
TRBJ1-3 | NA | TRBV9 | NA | CASSPSGLSGNTIYF
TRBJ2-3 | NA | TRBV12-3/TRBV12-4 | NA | CASSRGRGDTQYF
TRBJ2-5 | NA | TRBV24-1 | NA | CATSGGGRETQYF
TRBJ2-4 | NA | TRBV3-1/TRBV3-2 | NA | CASSQRPGLAKNIQYF
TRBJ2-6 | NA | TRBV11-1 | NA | CASSAGPGLGANVLTF
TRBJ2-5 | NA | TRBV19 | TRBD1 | CASSGTAETQYF
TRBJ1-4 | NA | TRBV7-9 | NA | CASSPGLYNEKLFF
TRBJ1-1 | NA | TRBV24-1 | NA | CATSDQDRFEAFF
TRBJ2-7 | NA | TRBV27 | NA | CASSLSEGTLSYEQYF